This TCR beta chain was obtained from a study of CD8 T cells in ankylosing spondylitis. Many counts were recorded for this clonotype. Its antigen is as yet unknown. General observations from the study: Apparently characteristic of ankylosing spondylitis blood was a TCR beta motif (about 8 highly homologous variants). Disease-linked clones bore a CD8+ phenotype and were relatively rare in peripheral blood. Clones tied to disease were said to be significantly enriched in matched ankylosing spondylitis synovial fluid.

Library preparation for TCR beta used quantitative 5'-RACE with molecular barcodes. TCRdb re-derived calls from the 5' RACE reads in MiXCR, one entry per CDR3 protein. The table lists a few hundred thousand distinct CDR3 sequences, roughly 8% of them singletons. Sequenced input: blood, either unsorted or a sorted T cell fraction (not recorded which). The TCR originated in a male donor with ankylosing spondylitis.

CDR3 loop: CASSYSWSPISTDTQYF. In DNA, the CDR3 is TGTGCCAGCAGTTACTCATGGTCCCCTATCTCCACAGATACGCAGTATTTT. The gene calls are TRBV6-5 and TRBJ2-3; D is uncertain. The CDR3 sequence is 17 residues long. V was pared by 0 bases and J by 2 bases, with 15 bases between. The germline gives CDR1 MNHEY, CDR2 SVGAGI.